At least ten counts were recorded for the clone carrying this T cell receptor (beta chain). Its specificity is not known. This sample is drawn from a study of beta chain features in type 1 diabetes. CD45RO/CCR7/CD25/CD127/CD95/CD27 sorting isolated CD4+ naive, central memory, regulatory and stem cell-like memory cells. All of the isolated RNA was reverse transcribed, so expressed TCRB transcripts were sequenced. This table comes from immunoSEQ multiplex PCR, and its TCRdb copy is limited to in-frame clones, with some not included. Of over 150,000 clones listed, around 8.3% are singletons. V trimming: 3 bases; J trimming: 1 base; junction bases outside the gene matches: 11. Per germline, CDR1 ENHRY and CDR2 SYGVKD. CDR3 length: 18 residues. Broader study findings: Type 1 diabetes patients showed a moderate but significant shortening of TCRB CDR3s in all four CD4+ subsets.

Sequencing was carried out using central memory CD4+ T cells from blood. The chain links TRBV10-3 to TRBJ2-5; 10 nucleotides line up with TRBD1. This receptor was obtained from a woman aged 18-35 years with type 1 diabetes. In nucleotides, the CDR3 is TGTGCCATCAGTGACCCTCAGGCCGGGACAGGGGCCCAAGAGACCCAGTACTTC. Residues: CAISDPQAGTGAQETQYF.